These 9 T cell receptor beta chains originate from one sample sequenced in a study of shared clonotypes between healthy human individuals. Naive CD8 cells comprised CD45RO-negative, CCR7-positively selected cells, excluding terminally differentiated effector memory CD45RA+ cells. Sequencing was performed with immunoSEQ multiplex PCR; in TCRdb, only in-frame clones are kept and a portion is missing. The sample has some 800,000 clones, around 92% seen once. Source material: naive CD8+ T cells sorted from blood. These receptors were collected from a man under 40 in good health.

V gene TRBV2 combines with J gene TRBJ2-7, with 9 bases aligning to TRBD1. Germline V gives CDR1 SNHLY, CDR2 FYNNEI. The CDR3 is made up of 14 amino acids. Trimming at V came to 7 bases and at J to 2 bases, leaving 6 bases not matched to a gene. The CDR3 here is CASIGTGRAYEQYF. The CDR3 coding sequence is TGTGCCAGCATTGGGACAGGGAGAGCCTACGAGCAGTACTTC.

This rearrangement joins TRBV4-1 to TRBJ1-2, with a tentative D call TRBD1 (6 bases). Germline V lookup: CDR1 MGHRA, CDR2 YSYEKL. This CDR3 has 15 residues. Trimming shortened V by 1 base and J by 3 bases, and 12 bases separated the two germline ends. The CDR3 protein is CASSQVGGEHYGYTF. For the CDR3, the DNA is TGCGCCAGCAGCCAAGTAGGGGGGGAACACTATGGCTACACCTTC.

The V and J genes are TRBV9 and TRBJ2-3; D ambiguous. The CDR3 loop spans 15 amino acids. The V end was cut by 1 base, the J end by 1 base, with 10 bases between. Germline V gene lookup returns CDR1 SGDLS and CDR2 YYNGEE. The DNA of the CDR3 is TGTGCCAGCAGCGTATTTGGCGGACGCACAGATACGCAGTATTTT. Its protein product is CASSVFGGRTDTQYF.

This clone came up once. The J gene is TRBJ1-2, the V gene TRBV7-9; TRBD1 agrees at 8 bases. This CDR3 has 15 residues. Losses at the gene ends were 5 bases for V and 6 bases for J; bases not matched to a gene: 11. Germline assignment: CDR1 SEHNR and CDR2 FQNEAQ (reference sequence). The CDR3 DNA reads TGTGCCAGCAGCCCTACGACAGGGGAGGTAAATGGCTACACCTTC. Translation: CASSPTTGEVNGYTF.

Here the CDR3 reads CASRGWDIQETQYF. CDR3 sequence (DNA): TGTGCCAGCAGAGGCTGGGACATCCAAGAGACCCAGTACTTC. The rearrangement joins TRBV6-5 to TRBJ2-5; TRBD1 might be the D (6 bases). Trimming took 6 bases from V and 1 from J, leaving 12 bases between them. Germline CDR1 reads MNHEY; CDR2 reads SVGAGI. The CDR3 extends over 14 amino acids.

V is TRBV2 and J is TRBJ2-1, with D perhaps TRBD1 (5 bases). The V and J ends lost 8 bases and 0 bases respectively, with 14 bases between them. The germline CDR1 and CDR2 sequences are SNHLY and FYNNEI. This CDR3 region has 15 residues. The CDR3: CASSGAENSYNEQFF. For the CDR3, the DNA is TGTGCCAGCTCTGGGGCGGAAAACTCCTACAATGAGCAGTTCTTC. The full variable domain, rest sourced from reference TRBV2 and TRBJ2-1, is EPEVTQTPSHQVTQMGQEVILRCVPISNHLYFYWYRQILGQKVEFLVSFYNNEISEKSEIFDDQFSVERPDGSNFTLKIRSTKLEDSAMYFCASSGAENSYNEQFFGPGTRLTVL.

The V gene is TRBV7-9, the J gene TRBJ1-1, with a weak D call TRBD1 (5 bases). Trimming removed 6 bases at V and 8 bases at J, with 13 bases between. CDR1 and CDR2 (germline): SEHNR, FQNEAQ (reference sequence). This CDR3 comprises 12 residues. The CDR3 DNA reads TGTGCCAGCAGTTCCCAGAGGGGCGAAGCTTTCTTT. It translates to CASSSQRGEAFF. Variable domain in full (rest from reference TRBV7-9 and TRBJ1-1): DTGVSQNPRHKITKRGQNVTFRCDPISEHNRLYWYRQTLGQGPEFLTYFQNEAQLEKSRLLSDRFSAERPKGSFSTLEIQRTEQGDSAMYLCASSSQRGEAFFGQGTRLTVV.

This chain links TRBV6-5 with TRBJ2-3; 10 bases map to TRBD2. Germline CDR1 is MNHEY and CDR2 is SVGAGI. The CDR3 spans 16 residues. V gave up 4 bases and J gave up 6 bases; unmatched junction bases: 10. The CDR3, as DNA: TGTGCCAGCAGTTCACCAAGCGGGAGGGCAACGGATACGCAGTATTTT. This translates into CASSSPSGRATDTQYF.

The J gene is TRBJ1-5, the V gene TRBV18, with 8 bases lining up with TRBD1. CDR3 length: 18 amino acids. Germline V lookup: CDR1 KGHSH, CDR2 LQKENI. With 3 bases clipped from V and 0 bases from J, the junction kept 10 bases outside the gene matches. CDR3 sequence: CASSPGGTGVISNQPQHF. In DNA, the CDR3 is TGTGCCAGCTCACCGGGCGGGACAGGAGTGATTAGCAATCAGCCCCAGCATTTT. The variable domain in full, completed from reference TRBV18 and TRBJ1-5, reads NAGVMQNPRHLVRRRGQEARLRCSPMKGHSHVYWYRQLPEEGLKFMVYLQKENIIDESGMPKERFSAEFPKEGPSILRIQQVVRGDSAAYFCASSPGGTGVISNQPQHFGDGTRLSIL.